The TCR beta chain under discussion was sequenced for a study of Tregs in tolerant kidney transplant recipients (dated by TCRdb to about 2019). Background for the entire study: Before combined kidney and bone marrow transplantation, this study identified donor-specific regulatory T cells using TCRbeta sequencing and then followed those same cells after transplant. In a few healthy controls, several methods of expanding Tregs specific for an allogeneic donor were compared by TCRbeta repertoire sequencing. Overall study results and their limits: Because the study included only a small number of patients, the results must be confirmed in larger populations and under other immunosuppression protocols. Expanding Tregs with activated donor B cells appeared to identify the most biologically relevant and donor-specific TCRbeta repertoire. Biological reproducibility was not directly assessed, although technical replication error appeared to be minimal.

Unstimulated Tregs (CD4+CD25+CD127-), CD4+ non-Tregs (CD4+CD25-), CD4 and CD8 cells were FACS-sorted from thawed PBMCs. Healthy control blood came either as purchased buffy coats or from healthy volunteers. Healthy control blood was processed to PBMCs by Ficoll density gradient and cryopreserved, and patient PBMCs were collected before and after transplant. This clone came up once. Which antigen it targets is not known. No much larger clonotype is one base removed from it; base qualities were not supplied. For TCRbeta CDR3 sequencing, genomic DNA from the sorted cells was extracted using the QIAGEN DNeasy Blood and Tissue Kit. High-throughput TCRbeta CDR3 sequencing, which included PCR amplification with bias correction and internal controls, was done commercially through immunoSEQ. The paper's processing steps were these. Unique productive TCRbeta sequences were defined by CDR3 nucleotide sequence where primers matched, and otherwise by CDR3 amino acid sequence together with Vbeta and Jbeta genes. To correct sorting error, sequences shared between sorted populations at a frequency ratio of 2:1 or less were removed; the rest were assigned to the higher population. Donor-reactive sequences were defined as at least 5-fold expanded in CFSE-low cells versus unstimulated cells, with frequency of at least 0.01% in CFSE-low cells. Repertoire divergence was quantified by Jensen-Shannon divergence using the top 100 TCRbeta sequences ranked by frequency. For samples with multiple sequencing runs, sorting error was corrected separately for each run before the runs were pooled. Entries here come from immuneACCESS through TCRdb and include only in-frame sequences with V and J called. Some clones fail to appear in such tables; in the studies checked, an unresolved V gene covers under half of the shortfall, and the cause of the remainder is unknown. V and J calls and clone size come straight from that table; D and trimming were deduced from the DNA. The sample table shows roughly 120,000 clones, and roughly 93% are seen once. The ten largest account for roughly 0.61% of the sample.

The sequencing input was CD4+ T cells from blood. The clonotype comes from a human donor in good health.

The CDR3 reads as follows: CASSQLGLETQYF. The nucleotide sequence is given as TGCGCCAGCAGCCAGCTAGGTTTGGAGACCCAGTACTTC. Recombination joined TRBV4-1 with TRBJ2-5; no confident D gene assignment can be made. The CDR3 numbers 13 residues from cysteine through phenylalanine. The DNA shown is the 39-base CDR3, in frame from base 1. CDR1 MGHRA and CDR2 YSYEKL were looked up in the germline V gene. V loses 3 bases of germline sequence and J loses 5 bases, and the interval between the two ends is 10 bases.